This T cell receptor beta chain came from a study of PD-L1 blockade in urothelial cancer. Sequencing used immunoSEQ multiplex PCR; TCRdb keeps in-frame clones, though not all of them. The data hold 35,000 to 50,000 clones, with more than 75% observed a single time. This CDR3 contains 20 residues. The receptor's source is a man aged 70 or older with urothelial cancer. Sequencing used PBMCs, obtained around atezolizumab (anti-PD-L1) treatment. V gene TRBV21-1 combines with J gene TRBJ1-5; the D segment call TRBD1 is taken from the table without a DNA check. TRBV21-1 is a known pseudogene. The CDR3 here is CASSKAPHKPTAGGNQPQHF. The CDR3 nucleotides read TGTGCCAGCAGCAAAGCGCCTCATAAACCCACCGCAGGGGGAAATCAGCCCCAGCATTTT.